In this sample, the clone carrying this TCR beta chain turned up many times. What it binds is not known. This entry belongs to a study of early T cells in non-severe SARS-CoV-2 infection. Background on the study: Sequenced bulk RNA came from whole blood that was unsorted, and chains were unpaired. Study-level results: Missing private and CD4 specificities, VDJdb matching favored anti-spike CD8 responses.

Unique molecular identifiers were affixed to single, distinct cDNA molecules. TCRdb reprocessed the 5' RACE reads via MiXCR and lists one record per CDR3 protein. The repertoire consists of some 57,000 distinct CDR3 sequences, with about 10% occurring once and the leading ten covering 4.5% to 5.5%. The CDR3 spans 12 residues. Trimming removed 2 bases from V and 5 bases from J, with 7 bases in between. The germline gives CDR1 ENHRY, CDR2 SYGVKD. What was sequenced was whole blood. This sequence was found in an adult who was a healthcare worker with PCR-confirmed SARS-CoV-2 infection or an uninfected control (not recorded which). The chain has TRBV10-3 and TRBJ2-7; no firm D call. The CDR3 loop is CAISEVSNEQYF. CDR3 coding DNA: TGTGCCATCAGTGAGGTGTCGAACGAGCAGTACTTC.